This T cell receptor beta chain was identified during a study of molecular identifiers for immune sequencing clone quantification (dated by TCRdb to 2016 to 2018). Study-level background: For a replicate experiment, the RNA from either approximately 20,000 or 100,000 naive CD8 T cells was divided into five aliquots, and four of those aliquots went on to sequencing. This methods study used CD8 T cells to benchmark TCR RNA copy counting and molecular-identifier clustering-based TCR repertoire sequencing (MIDCIRS).

Naive CD8 T cell libraries were made from about 21,000 to 970,000 sorted cells using 10%, 30% or 50% of purified RNA. Naive CD8 T cells were FACS-sorted as CD8+CD4-CCR7+CD45RA+ on a BD FACSAria II into RLT Plus buffer. To test detection sensitivity, Jurkat RNA equal to ten TCR copies was added to samples of about 17,000-1,100,000 naive CD8 T cells. Enrichment of CD8 T cells was done with RosetteSep CD8+ T Cell Enrichment Cocktail plus Ficoll-Paque, and ACK red cell lysis came afterward. Results the study describes overall, beyond this receptor: The naive libraries included spiked-in Jurkat TCR RNA (roughly eleven copies' worth), and this Jurkat TCR RNA is not part of the donor repertoire. The sizes of highly expanded clones could end up underestimated when identical TCR molecules share a barcode. Even against a background of about 960,000 naive CD8 T cells, spiked-in Jurkat TCR RNA amounting to a single cell's worth was reported to be detectable. Modeling estimated approximately 3 recovered TCR RNA copies per cell, compared with approximately 9.5 by digital PCR, which implies 30% to 35% capture efficiency. When barcode sub-clustering was left out, chimeric consensus sequences inflated TCR diversity, with chimeras reaching as high as 47%. In CMV-specific effector cells, over 97% of molecules were held by clones above 20 RNA copies, whereas under 1% of molecules were held by such clones in naive cells.

Trimming at the junction amounts to 0 bases on V and 7 bases on J, and the germline ends lie 19 bases apart. CDR1 and CDR2 are read off the germline V gene (reference sequence) as LGHDT and YNNKEL. Inclusive of the bounding cysteine and phenylalanine, the CDR3 is 16 residues long. The only DNA kept is the CDR3, 48 bases in frame from the first base. Library preparation used PCR. The reads were generated on an Illumina HiSeq 4000. Bulk TCR libraries were made following a previously described method, with the TCR primers given in Table S5. Total RNA was purified with the Qiagen AllPrep DNA/RNA kit. Before any analysis, reads coming from multiple sequencing runs of the same library were combined into one pool. For the original study's pipeline: Reads were retained only if their TCR constant sequence matched exactly, and those retained reads were trimmed to 150 nt and grouped according to their 12-nt molecular barcodes. Reads within each barcode group were sub-clustered using a 15% Levenshtein threshold, and quality-weighted consensus sequences were constructed for each RNA molecule. Non-functional sequences were discarded, and so were lower-count sequences lying one edit away from another sequence. On the basis of fitting two negative binomial distributions, barcode sub-clusters with fewer than 20% of the maximum read count were discarded. Clones were called with MiXCR by TCRdb after fastp trimmed the public reads at Q25, and only in-frame beta chains were retained. Entries are consolidated by CDR3 protein sequence, retaining the most common genes and DNA. The V and J calls, along with clone size, are taken from TCRdb and not from the paper's own processing. The sample yields about 640,000 distinct CDR3 sequences; 20% were counted once. The top ten clones comprise roughly 0.83% of the sample.

This clonotype was found many times. This receptor's antigen is unknown. No much larger clone is present one base from it, and per-base qualities are unavailable. The rearranged segments are TRBV3-1 and TRBJ2-7; the D gene is perhaps TRBD1, on 6 matching bases. Sequenced sample: naive CD8+ T cells from blood, with Jurkat cell RNA spiked in. Interpreted using the paper, the cell subset or site label stands for: FACS-sorted CD8+CD4-CCR7+CD45RA+ naive T cells. The TCR sequence derives from a human donor in good health. Some libraries in this study had Jurkat cell RNA spiked in. The CDR3 amino acid sequence is: CASSQDPTGRGEEQYF. Here is the DNA: TGTGCCAGCAGCCAAGACCCGACAGGCAGAGGGGAAGAGCAGTACTTC.